This T cell receptor beta chain is from a study of blood T cells in healthy people across ages. General study points: Researchers report that TCR beta diversity correlated strongly with naive T cell percentage.

The V end was cut by 0 bases, the J end by 4 bases, with 6 bases between. The CDR3 consists of 14 residues. Per the germline V gene, CDR1 is SGHTA and CDR2 is FQGTGA. A second PCR of 7 to 11 cycles used a sample-barcoded 5' primer and a J-beta primer mix. TCRdb reanalysed the 5' RACE reads using MiXCR and keeps one entry per CDR3 protein. The sample contains approximately 960,000 distinct CDR3 sequences, 29% of which appear only once. This clonotype was recorded a few times. The antigen is unknown. The sample also formed part of further work on T cells of mothers and their children. That paper notes: Slightly, though not significantly, more overlap was seen in related than in unrelated mother-child pairs.

Sequencing was performed on blood. The genes are TRBV7-3 and TRBJ2-2; D is unresolved. The TCR originated in a woman in her forties in good health. The CDR3 loop is CASSLTSRTGELFF. The CDR3 DNA follows: TGTGCCAGCAGCTTAACGAGTCGCACCGGGGAGCTGTTTTTT.